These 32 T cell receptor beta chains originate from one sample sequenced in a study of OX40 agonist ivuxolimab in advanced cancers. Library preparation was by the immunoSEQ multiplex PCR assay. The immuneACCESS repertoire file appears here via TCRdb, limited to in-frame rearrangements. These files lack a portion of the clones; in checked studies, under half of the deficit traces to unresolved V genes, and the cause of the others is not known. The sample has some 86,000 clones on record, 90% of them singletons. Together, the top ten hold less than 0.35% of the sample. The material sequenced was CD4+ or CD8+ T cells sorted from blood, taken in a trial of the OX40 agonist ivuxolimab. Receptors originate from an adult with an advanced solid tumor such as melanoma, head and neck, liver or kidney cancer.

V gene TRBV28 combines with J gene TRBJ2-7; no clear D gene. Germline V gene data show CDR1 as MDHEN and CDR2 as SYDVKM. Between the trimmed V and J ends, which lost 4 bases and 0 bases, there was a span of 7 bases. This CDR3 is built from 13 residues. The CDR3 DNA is TGTGCCAGCAGTTCGATAAGCTCCTACGAGCAGTACGTC. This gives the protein CASSSISSYEQYV.

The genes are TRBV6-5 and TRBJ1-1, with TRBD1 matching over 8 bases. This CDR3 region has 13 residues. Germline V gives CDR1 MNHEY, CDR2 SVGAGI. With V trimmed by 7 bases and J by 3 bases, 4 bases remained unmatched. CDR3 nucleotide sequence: TGTGCCAGCACCGAGACAGGGGACACTGAAGCTTTCTTT. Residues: CASTETGDTEAFF.

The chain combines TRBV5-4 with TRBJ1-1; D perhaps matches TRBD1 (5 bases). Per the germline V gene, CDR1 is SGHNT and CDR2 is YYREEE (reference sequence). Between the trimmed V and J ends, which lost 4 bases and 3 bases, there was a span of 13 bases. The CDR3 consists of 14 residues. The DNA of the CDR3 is TGTGCCAGCAGCCAGCAGGTCAGGGACACTGAAGCTTTCTTT. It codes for CASSQQVRDTEAFF.

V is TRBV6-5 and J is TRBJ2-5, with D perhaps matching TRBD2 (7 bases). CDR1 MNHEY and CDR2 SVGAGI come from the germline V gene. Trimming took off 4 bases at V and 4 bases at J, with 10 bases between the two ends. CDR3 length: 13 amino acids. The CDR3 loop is CASSSGGLETQYF. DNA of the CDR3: TGTGCCAGCAGTTCGGGGGGCCTAGAGACCCAGTACTTC.

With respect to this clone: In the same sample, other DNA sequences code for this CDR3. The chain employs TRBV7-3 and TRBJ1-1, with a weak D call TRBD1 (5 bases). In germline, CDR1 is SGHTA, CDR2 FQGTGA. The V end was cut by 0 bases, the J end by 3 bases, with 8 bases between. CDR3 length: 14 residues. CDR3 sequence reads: CASSLTGRDTEAFF. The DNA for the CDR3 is TGTGCCAGCAGCTTAACGGGGCGGGACACTGAAGCTTTCTTT. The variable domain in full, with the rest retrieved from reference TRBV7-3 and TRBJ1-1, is GAGVSQTPSNKVTEKGKYVELRCDPISGHTALYWYRQSLGQGPEFLIYFQGTGAADDSGLPNDRFFAVRPEGSVSTLKIQRTERGDSAVYLCASSLTGRDTEAFFGQGTRLTVV.

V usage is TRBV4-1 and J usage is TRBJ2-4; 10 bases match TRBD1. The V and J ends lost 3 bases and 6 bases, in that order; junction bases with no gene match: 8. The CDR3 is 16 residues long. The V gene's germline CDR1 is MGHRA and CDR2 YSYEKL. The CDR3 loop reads CASSQPGQGRGNIQYF. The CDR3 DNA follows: TGCGCCAGCAGCCAGCCGGGACAGGGGAGGGGAAACATTCAGTACTTC.

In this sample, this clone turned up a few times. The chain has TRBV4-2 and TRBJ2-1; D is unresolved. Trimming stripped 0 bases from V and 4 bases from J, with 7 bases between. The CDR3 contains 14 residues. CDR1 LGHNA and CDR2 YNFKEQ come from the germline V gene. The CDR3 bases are TGTGCCAGCAGCCAAGAAGTAGCTTACAATGAGCAGTTCTTC. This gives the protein CASSQEVAYNEQFF.

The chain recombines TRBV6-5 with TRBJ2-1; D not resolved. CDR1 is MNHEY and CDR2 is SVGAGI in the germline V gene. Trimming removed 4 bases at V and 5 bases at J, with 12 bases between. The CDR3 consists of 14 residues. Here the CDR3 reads CASSSPRRHNEQFF. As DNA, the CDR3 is TGTGCCAGCAGTTCCCCGAGGCGCCACAATGAGCAGTTCTTC.

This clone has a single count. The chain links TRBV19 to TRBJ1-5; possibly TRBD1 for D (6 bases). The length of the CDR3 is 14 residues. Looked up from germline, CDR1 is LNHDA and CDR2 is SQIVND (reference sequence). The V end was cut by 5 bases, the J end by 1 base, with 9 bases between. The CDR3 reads CASSPQGSNQPQHF. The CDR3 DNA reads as TGTGCCAGTAGTCCTCAGGGGAGCAATCAGCCCCAGCATTTT.

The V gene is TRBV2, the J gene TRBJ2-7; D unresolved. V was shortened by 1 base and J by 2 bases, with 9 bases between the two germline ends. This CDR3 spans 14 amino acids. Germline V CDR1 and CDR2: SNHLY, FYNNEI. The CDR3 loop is CASSEEHWTYEQYF. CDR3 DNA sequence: TGTGCCAGCAGTGAAGAACACTGGACCTACGAGCAGTACTTC.

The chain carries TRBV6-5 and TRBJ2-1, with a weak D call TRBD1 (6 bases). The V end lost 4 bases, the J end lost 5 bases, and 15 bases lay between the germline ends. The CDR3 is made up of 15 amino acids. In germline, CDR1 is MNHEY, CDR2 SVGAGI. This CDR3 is CASSLDSGFHNEQFF. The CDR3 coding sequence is TGTGCCAGCAGTTTGGACAGTGGTTTCCACAATGAGCAGTTCTTC.

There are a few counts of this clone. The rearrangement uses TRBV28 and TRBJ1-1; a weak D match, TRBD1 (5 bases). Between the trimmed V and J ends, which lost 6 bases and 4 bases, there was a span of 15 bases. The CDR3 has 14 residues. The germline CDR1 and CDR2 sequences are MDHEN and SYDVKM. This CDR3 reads CASRKDTLGTEAFF. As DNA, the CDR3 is TGTGCCAGCAGGAAGGACACCCTAGGCACTGAAGCTTTCTTT.

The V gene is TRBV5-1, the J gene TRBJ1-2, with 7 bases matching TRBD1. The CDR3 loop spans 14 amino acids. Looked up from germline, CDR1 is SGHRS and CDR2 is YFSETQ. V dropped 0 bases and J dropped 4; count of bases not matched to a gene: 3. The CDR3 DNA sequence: TGCGCCAGCAGCTTGGGAGAGGGGGCCTATGGCTACACCTTC. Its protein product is CASSLGEGAYGYTF.

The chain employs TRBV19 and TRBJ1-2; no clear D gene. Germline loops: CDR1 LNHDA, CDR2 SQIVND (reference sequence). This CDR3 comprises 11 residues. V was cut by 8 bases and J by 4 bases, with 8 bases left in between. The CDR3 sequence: CASSQFYGYTF. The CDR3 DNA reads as TGTGCCAGTTCACAGTTCTATGGCTACACCTTC.

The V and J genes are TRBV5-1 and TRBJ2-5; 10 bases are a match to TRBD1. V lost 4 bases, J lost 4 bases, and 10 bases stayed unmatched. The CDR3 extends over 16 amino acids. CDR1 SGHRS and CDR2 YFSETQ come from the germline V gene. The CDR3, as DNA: TGCGCCAGCAGCCAAGGGACAGGGGTTTTGGGAGAGACCCAGTACTTC. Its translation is CASSQGTGVLGETQYF.

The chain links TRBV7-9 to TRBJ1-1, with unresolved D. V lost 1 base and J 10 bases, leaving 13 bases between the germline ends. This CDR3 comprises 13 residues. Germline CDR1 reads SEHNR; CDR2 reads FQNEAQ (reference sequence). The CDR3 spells CASSLGLGRGAFF. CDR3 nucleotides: TGTGCCAGCAGCTTAGGTTTGGGCAGAGGAGCTTTCTTT.

CDR3 sequence: CASSQTAAQGRRYGYTF. The CDR3 DNA reads TGTGCCAGCAGCCAGACGGCTGCGCAGGGGAGAAGGTATGGCTACACCTTC. The chain uses TRBV14 and TRBJ1-2; TRBD1 is a possible D gene (6 bases). V was cut by 3 bases and J by 5 bases, with 22 bases left in between. The length of the CDR3 is 17 residues. Germline values: CDR1 SGHDN, CDR2 FVKESK.

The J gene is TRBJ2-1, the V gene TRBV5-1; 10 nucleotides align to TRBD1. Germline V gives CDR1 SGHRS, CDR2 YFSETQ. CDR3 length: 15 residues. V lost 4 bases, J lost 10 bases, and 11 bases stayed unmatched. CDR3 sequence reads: CASSPGTGDSGEQFF. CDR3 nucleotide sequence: TGCGCCAGCAGCCCCGGGACAGGGGATAGCGGGGAGCAGTTCTTC.

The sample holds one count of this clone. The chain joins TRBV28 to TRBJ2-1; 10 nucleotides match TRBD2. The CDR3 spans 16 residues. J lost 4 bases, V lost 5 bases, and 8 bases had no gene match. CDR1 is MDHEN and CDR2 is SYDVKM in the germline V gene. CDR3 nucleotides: TGTGCCAGCAGTACAGCTACTAGCGGGGTTTACAATGAGCAGTTCTTC. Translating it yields CASSTATSGVYNEQFF.

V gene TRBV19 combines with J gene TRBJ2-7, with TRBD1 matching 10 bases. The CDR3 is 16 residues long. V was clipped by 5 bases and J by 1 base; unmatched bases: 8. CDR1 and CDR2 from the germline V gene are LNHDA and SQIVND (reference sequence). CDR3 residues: CASSLPTGGPSYEQYV. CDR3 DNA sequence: TGTGCCAGTAGTCTCCCGACAGGGGGCCCTTCCTACGAGCAGTACGTC.

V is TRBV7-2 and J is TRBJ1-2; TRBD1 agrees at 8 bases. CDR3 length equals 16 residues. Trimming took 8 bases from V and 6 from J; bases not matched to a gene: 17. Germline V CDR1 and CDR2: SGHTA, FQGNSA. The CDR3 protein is CASPRQGTNFRDGYTF. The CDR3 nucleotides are TGTGCCAGCCCCAGACAGGGGACTAATTTCCGCGATGGCTACACCTTC.

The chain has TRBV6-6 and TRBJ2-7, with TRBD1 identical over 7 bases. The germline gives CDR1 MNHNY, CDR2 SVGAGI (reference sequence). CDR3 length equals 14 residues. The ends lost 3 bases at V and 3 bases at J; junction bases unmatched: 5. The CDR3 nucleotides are TGTGCCAGCAGTTATAATACAGGGGTCTACGAGCAGTACGTC. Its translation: CASSYNTGVYEQYV.

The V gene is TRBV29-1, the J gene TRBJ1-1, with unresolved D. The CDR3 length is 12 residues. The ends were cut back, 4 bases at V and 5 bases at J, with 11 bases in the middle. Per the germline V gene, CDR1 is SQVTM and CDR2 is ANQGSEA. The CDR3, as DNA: TGCAGCGTTGTAAAGGACCTTACTGAAGCTTTCTTT. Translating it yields CSVVKDLTEAFF.

CDR3 in DNA: TGTGCCAGCAGTTACTCGCGGGGAGGCGAGCAGTACGTC. Encoded protein: CASSYSRGGEQYV. The chain employs TRBV6-6 and TRBJ2-7; tentative D call: TRBD2 (6 bases). V was clipped by 0 bases and J by 6 bases, with 9 bases between them. Germline V gene data show CDR1 as MNHNY and CDR2 as SVGAGI (reference sequence). The CDR3 has 13 amino acids.

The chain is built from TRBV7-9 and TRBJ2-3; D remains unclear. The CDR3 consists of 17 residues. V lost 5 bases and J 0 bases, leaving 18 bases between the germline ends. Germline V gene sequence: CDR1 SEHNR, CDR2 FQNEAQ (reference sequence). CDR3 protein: CASSRSRASPSTDTQYF. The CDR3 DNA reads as TGTGCCAGCAGCCGATCCCGGGCCAGTCCTAGCACAGATACGCAGTATTTT.

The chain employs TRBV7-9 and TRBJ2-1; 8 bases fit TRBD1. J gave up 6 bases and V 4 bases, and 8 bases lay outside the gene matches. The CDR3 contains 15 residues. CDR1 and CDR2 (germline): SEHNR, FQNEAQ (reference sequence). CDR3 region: CASSSHRGVGNEQFF. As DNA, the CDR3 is TGTGCCAGCAGCTCTCACAGGGGGGTCGGCAATGAGCAGTTCTTC. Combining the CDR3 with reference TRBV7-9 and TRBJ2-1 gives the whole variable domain DTGVSQNPRHKITKRGQNVTFRCDPISEHNRLYWYRQTLGQGPEFLTYFQNEAQLEKSRLLSDRFSAERPKGSFSTLEIQRTEQGDSAMYLCASSSHRGVGNEQFFGPGTRLTVL.

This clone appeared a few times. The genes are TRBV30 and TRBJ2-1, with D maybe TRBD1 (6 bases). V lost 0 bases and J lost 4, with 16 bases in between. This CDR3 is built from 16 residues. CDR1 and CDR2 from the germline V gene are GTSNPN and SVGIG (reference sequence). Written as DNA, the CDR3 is TGTGCCTGGAGTGTACCCGGACATCAGGGGTACAATGAGCAGTTCTTC. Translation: CAWSVPGHQGYNEQFF.

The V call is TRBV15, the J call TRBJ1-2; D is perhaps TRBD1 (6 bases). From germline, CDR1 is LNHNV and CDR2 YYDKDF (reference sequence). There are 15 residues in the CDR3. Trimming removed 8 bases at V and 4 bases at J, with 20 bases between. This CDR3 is CATGRSTGGIYGYTF. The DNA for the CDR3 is TGTGCCACCGGGCGCTCGACAGGTGGCATCTATGGCTACACCTTC.

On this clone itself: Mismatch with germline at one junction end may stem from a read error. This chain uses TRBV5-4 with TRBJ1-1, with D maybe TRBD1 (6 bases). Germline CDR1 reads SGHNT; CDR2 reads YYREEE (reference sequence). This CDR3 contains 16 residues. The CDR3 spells CASTLEGQGINTEAFF. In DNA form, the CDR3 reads TGTGCCAGCACCTTGGAGGGTCAGGGGATCAACACTGAAGCTTTCTTT.

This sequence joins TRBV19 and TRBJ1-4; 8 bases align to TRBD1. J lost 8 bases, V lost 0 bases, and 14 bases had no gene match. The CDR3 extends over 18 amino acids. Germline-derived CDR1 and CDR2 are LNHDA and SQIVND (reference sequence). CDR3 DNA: TGTGCCAGTAGTATAGATCGTAAGACGCCGTACAGGGGGGAAAAACTGTTTTTT. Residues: CASSIDRKTPYRGEKLFF.

CDR3 in amino acids: CASSYAGVGGDTQYF. The CDR3 DNA reads TGTGCCAGCAGTTACGCGGGGGTCGGTGGAGATACGCAGTATTTT. This sequence joins TRBV6-5 and TRBJ2-3, with 7 bases aligning to TRBD2. Trimming cost V 2 bases and J 5 bases; bases outside gene matches: 7. Germline-derived CDR1 and CDR2 are MNHEY and SVGAGI. The CDR3 spans 15 residues.

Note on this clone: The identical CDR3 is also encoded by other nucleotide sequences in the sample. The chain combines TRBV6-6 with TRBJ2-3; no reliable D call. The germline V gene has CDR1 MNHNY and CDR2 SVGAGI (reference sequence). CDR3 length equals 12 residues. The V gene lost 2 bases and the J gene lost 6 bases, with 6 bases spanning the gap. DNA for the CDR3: TGTGCCAGCAGTTACGGGCGTGATACGCAGTATTTT. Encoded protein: CASSYGRDTQYF.